This T cell receptor (beta chain) was recorded in a study of cytomegalovirus exposure and HLA in healthy donors. Looked up from germline, CDR1 is SGDLS and CDR2 is YYNGEE. There are 18 residues in the CDR3. Trimming removed 3 bases from V and 4 bases from J, with 22 bases in between. About this clone itself: The antigen is unknown.

The PCR was carried out with 60 Vbeta primers and 13 Jbeta primers. Here immunoSEQ multiplex PCR was the method, and the copy in TCRdb shows in-frame clones only, minus some. The sample has over 110,000 clones; 60% to 85% are singletons. Overall study results and limits: Analysis performed later found approximately 17,000 TCR beta sequences associated with HLA alleles at 0.05 false discovery rate.

Sequenced material: PBMCs. J is TRBJ2-2 and V is TRBV9; possible D gene TRBD1, 6 bases. This TCR was sampled from a man younger than 30 in good health and CMV-seronegative. CDR3 bases: TGTGCCAGCAGCGCCCGAGAAGAGGGGCAGGGGTTCACCGGGGAGCTGTTTTTT. Protein: CASSAREEGQGFTGELFF.